A selection of T cell receptor beta chains follows, all from one sample in a study of OX40 agonist ivuxolimab in advanced cancers. TCRdb's copy holds only in-frame clones and misses some; the assay was immunoSEQ multiplex PCR. The data show just under 65,000 clones, with 75% to 90% seen just once and roughly 10% held by the top ten. Sequencing used CD4+ or CD8+ T cells sorted from blood, obtained in a trial of the OX40 agonist ivuxolimab. These receptors were obtained from an adult with an advanced solid tumor such as melanoma, head and neck, liver or kidney cancer. The CDR3 runs from the conserved cysteine through the conserved F or W. D genes are given only for firm matches. Size tells how often a clone was seen (once, few, many) or the class of an expanded clone, and some rows leave it out.

v_call	clone_size	j_call	d_call	cdr3_nt	cdr3_aa
TRBV5-1	NA	TRBJ1-2	NA	TGCGCCAGCAGCTTATCAGGGTCGGATGGCTACACCTTC	CASSLSGSDGYTF
TRBV5-6	once	TRBJ2-1	TRBD2	TGTGCCAGCAGCTATGGACTAGCGGGAGGTAATGAGCAGTTCTTC	CASSYGLAGGNEQFF
TRBV28	NA	TRBJ1-5	NA	TGTGCCAGCAGTGCCGCAGATCAGCCCCAGCATTTT	CASSAADQPQHF
TRBV5-1	NA	TRBJ1-4	TRBD1	TGCGCCAGCAGCCGAGACAGGGTAACTAATGAAAAACTGTTTTTT	CASSRDRVTNEKLFF
TRBV7-8	once	TRBJ1-4	NA	TGTGCCAGCAGTCGGGGGGGGCGGAATGAAAAACTGTTTTTT	CASSRGGRNEKLFF
TRBV5-1	NA	TRBJ2-1	TRBD2	TGCGCCAGCAGCCCGGGAGGGAAGGACAATGAGCAGTTCTTC	CASSPGGKDNEQFF
TRBV9	once	TRBJ1-4	TRBD1	TGTGCCAGCAGCGTAACTCCCGGGACAGGGGAGCAACTGTTTTTT	CASSVTPGTGEQLFF
TRBV7-9	NA	TRBJ1-1	NA	TGTGCCAGCAGCTTTCTCAGGGGCACTGAAGCTTTCTTT	CASSFLRGTEAFF
TRBV27	once	TRBJ2-6	NA	TGTGCCAGCACCCGGGGGGCAGGGGGCGGAGGGGCCAACGTCCTGACTTTC	CASTRGAGGGGANVLTF
TRBV7-2	NA	TRBJ2-7	NA	TGTGCCAGCAGCTTACGCCCCGGGCCCATACAGAGCTCCTACGAGCAGTACTTC	CASSLRPGPIQSSYEQYF
TRBV5-4	NA	TRBJ2-2	NA	TGTGCCAGCAGCCCGCCCCCGGGACGGCTAAACACCGGGGAGCTGTTTTTT	CASSPPPGRLNTGELFF
TRBV5-6	once	TRBJ1-4	NA	TGTGCCAGCAGCTTGGTGGGGCTTAATGAAAAACTGTTTTTT	CASSLVGLNEKLFF
TRBV19	NA	TRBJ1-1	TRBD1	TGTGCCAGTAAAATAAGGGGTGGACAGGGGGAGACTGAAGCTTTCTTT	CASKIRGGQGETEAFF
TRBV5-1	once	TRBJ1-5	TRBD1	TGCGCCAGCAGCCCTCAGGGGGCTGTTGGCAATCAGCCCCAGCATTTT	CASSPQGAVGNQPQHF
TRBV5-4	NA	TRBJ2-7	TRBD1	TGTGCCAGCAGCATTACCGGGACAGCCTACGAGCAGTACTTC	CASSITGTAYEQYF
TRBV6-6	once	TRBJ2-7	TRBD1	TGTGCCAGCAGTTTCTCCGGGACAGGTTCCTACGAGCAGTACTTC	CASSFSGTGSYEQYF
TRBV6-5	NA	TRBJ2-2	NA	TGTGCCAGCAGACCCCCGGGGGGCTACACCGGGGAGCTGTTTTTT	CASRPPGGYTGELFF
TRBV7-7	NA	TRBJ1-3	NA	TGTGCTTCATCCCCGGGGAGCTCTGGAAACACCATATATTTT	CASSPGSSGNTIYF
TRBV6-1	NA	TRBJ2-1	TRBD1	TGTGCCAGCAGTGCCACCGGGACAGGTTACAATGAGCAGTTCTTC	CASSATGTGYNEQFF
TRBV18	NA	TRBJ1-1	NA	TGTGCCAGCTCGCAAATTGGGGGGAACACTGAAGCTTTCTTT	CASSQIGGNTEAFF
TRBV5-1	NA	TRBJ2-3	TRBD1	TGCGCCAGCAGGGGGGGCCGGGACAGGGTTCCAGATACGCAGTATTTT	CASRGGRDRVPDTQYF
TRBV6-6	NA	TRBJ2-3	NA	TGTGCCAGCAGTTATGGACTTTCAATAGATACGCAGTATTTT	CASSYGLSIDTQYF
TRBV19	NA	TRBJ2-1	TRBD2	TGTGCCAGTAATCAAGCTAGCGGTTCCCTGGGTGAGCAGTTCTTC	CASNQASGSLGEQFF
TRBV2	NA	TRBJ1-2	TRBD1	TGTGCCAGCACTCGGGACAGCCGATTGGGGACTAACTATGGCTACACCTTC	CASTRDSRLGTNYGYTF
TRBV5-3	NA	TRBJ2-1	NA	TGTGCCAGAAGCTGTTCTTCTAGCGACCCCTACAATGAGCAGTTCTTC	CARSCSSSDPYNEQFF
TRBV5-1	NA	TRBJ2-3	NA	TGCGCCAGCAGCTTGGAGCGGAGCACGTCCACAGATACGCAGTATTTT	CASSLERSTSTDTQYF
TRBV7-9	NA	TRBJ1-1	TRBD1	TGTGCCAGCAGCTCTGACAGGGTCAGAAACACTGAAGCTTTCTTT	CASSSDRVRNTEAFF
TRBV6-1	NA	TRBJ2-5	NA	TGTGCCAGCAGTGAAATTGGGCAGGGCCTTCAAGAGACCCAGTACTTC	CASSEIGQGLQETQYF
TRBV5-1	NA	TRBJ2-7	NA	TGCGCCAGCAGCTTAGCGGGTGGCGACTACGAGCAGTACTTC	CASSLAGGDYEQYF
TRBV2	NA	TRBJ2-1	NA	TGTGCCAGCAGGGAGTCGGACAATGAGCAGTTCTTC	CASRESDNEQFF
TRBV10-3	NA	TRBJ2-5	NA	TGTGCCATCAGTGAGTCCGGCCTCCAAGAGACCCAGTACTTC	CAISESGLQETQYF
TRBV4-2	few	TRBJ2-1	NA	TGTGCCAGCAGCCAAGATGCGGGTCTTTACAATGAGCAGTTCTTC	CASSQDAGLYNEQFF
TRBV5-1	NA	TRBJ2-2	NA	TGCGCCAGCAGCTTGAGGGGCGCCGGCACCGGGGAGCTGTTTTTT	CASSLRGAGTGELFF